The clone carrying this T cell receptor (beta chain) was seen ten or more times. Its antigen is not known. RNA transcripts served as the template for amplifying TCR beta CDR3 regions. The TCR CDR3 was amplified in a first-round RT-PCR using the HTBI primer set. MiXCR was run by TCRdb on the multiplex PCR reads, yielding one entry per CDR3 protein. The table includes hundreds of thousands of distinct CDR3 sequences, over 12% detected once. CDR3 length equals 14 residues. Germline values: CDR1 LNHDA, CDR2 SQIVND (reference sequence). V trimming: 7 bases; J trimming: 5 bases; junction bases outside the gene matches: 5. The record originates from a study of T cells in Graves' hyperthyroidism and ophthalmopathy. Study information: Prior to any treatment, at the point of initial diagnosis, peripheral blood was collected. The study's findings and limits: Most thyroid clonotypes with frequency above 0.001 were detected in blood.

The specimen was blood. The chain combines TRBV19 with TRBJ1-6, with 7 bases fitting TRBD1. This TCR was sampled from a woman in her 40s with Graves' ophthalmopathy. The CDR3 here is CASTPDRDNSPLHF. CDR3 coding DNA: TGTGCCAGTACCCCCGACAGGGATAATTCACCCCTCCACTTT.